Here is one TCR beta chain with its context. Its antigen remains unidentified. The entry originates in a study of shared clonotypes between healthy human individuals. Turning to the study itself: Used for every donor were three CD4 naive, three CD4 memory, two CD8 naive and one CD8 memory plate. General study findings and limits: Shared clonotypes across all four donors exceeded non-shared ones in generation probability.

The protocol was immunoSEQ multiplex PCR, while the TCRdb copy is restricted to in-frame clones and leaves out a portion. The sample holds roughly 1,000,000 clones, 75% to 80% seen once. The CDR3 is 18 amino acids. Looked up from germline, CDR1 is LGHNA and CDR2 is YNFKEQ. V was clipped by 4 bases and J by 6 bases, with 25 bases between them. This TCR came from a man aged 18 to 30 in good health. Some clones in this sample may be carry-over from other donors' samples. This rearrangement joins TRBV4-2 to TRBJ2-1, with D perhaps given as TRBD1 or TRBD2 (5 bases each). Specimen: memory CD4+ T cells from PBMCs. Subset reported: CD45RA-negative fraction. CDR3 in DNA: TGTGCCAGCAGCCCTCATCCGCGAGGGGACCAGCCAGGCAATGAGCAGTTCTTC. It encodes CASSPHPRGDQPGNEQFF.